A single sample gave rise to the 22 T cell receptor beta chains below, sequenced in a study of blood T cells in healthy people across ages. A second about 7 to 12 cycle PCR used barcoded and J-beta primers. TCRdb processed the 5' RACE reads anew with MiXCR; each CDR3 protein has one entry. The repertoire holds more than 900,000 distinct CDR3 sequences, just under 30% seen once, with 10% in the top ten. This same sample was also part of a study on T cells of mothers and their children.

The sample comprised blood. Source of these receptors: a woman aged 35 to 49 in good health.

The V and J genes are TRBV30 and TRBJ1-1; maybe TRBD1 (6 bases). Trimming shortened V by 0 bases and J by 5 bases, and 22 bases separated the two germline ends. This CDR3 spans 17 amino acids. Germline V gene sequence: CDR1 GTSNPN, CDR2 SVGIG (reference sequence). Here the CDR3 DNA reads TGTGCCTGGAGTGTATGGGGACACATGCTAATGGGAACTGAAGCTTTCTTT. It specifies CAWSVWGHMLMGTEAFF.

The chain combines TRBV7-3 with TRBJ1-1; tentatively, D is TRBD1 (6 bases). Trimming shortened V by 5 bases and J by 3 bases, and 13 bases separated the two germline ends. This CDR3 is built from 14 residues. The germline gives CDR1 SGHTA, CDR2 FQGTGA. The CDR3 DNA follows: TGTGCCAGCAGCGATGGGGGGGGCTACACTGAAGCTTTCTTT. Its translation is CASSDGGGYTEAFF.

This clonotype appeared a few times. This rearrangement joins TRBV12-3 or TRBV12-4 to TRBJ1-3, with 7 bases lining up with TRBD1. This CDR3 has 15 amino acids. The V gene end was trimmed by 6 bases and the J gene end by 7 bases; junction bases not matched to a gene: 12. The CDR3 nucleotides are TGTGCCAGCAGCCGCAGGGGGGGATCTTCGAACACCATATATTTT. This codes for CASSRRGGSSNTIYF.

This clonotype was detected a few times. The gene calls are TRBV9 and TRBJ1-2, with 9 positions matching TRBD1. The CDR3 runs to 14 residues. V gave up 4 bases and J gave up 12 bases; unmatched junction bases: 13. CDR1 is SGDLS, CDR2 YYNGEE, per germline. The CDR3 loop reads CASSTPGQGVPDTF. The CDR3 coding sequence is TGTGCCAGCAGCACCCCGGGACAGGGTGTACCTGACACCTTC. Supplemented by reference TRBV9 and TRBJ1-2, the full variable domain reads DSGVTQTPKHLITATGQRVTLRCSPRSGDLSVYWYQQSLDQGLQFLIQYYNGEERAKGNILERFSAQQFPDLHSELNLSSLELGDSALYFCASSTPGQGVPDTFGSGTRLTVV.

This clonotype was seen repeatedly, ten times or more. This chain links TRBV5-5 with TRBJ1-2; TRBD1 agrees at 7 bases. Per germline, CDR1 SGHKS and CDR2 YYEKEE (reference sequence). CDR3 size: 16 residues. J gave up 8 bases and V 0 bases, and 13 bases lay outside the gene matches. As DNA, the CDR3 is TGTGCCAGCAGCTTGGTAGTGGGACAGTATAGTGTCGGCTACACCTTC. Translated: CASSLVVGQYSVGYTF.

This clonotype came up many times. This chain links TRBV7-2 with TRBJ1-1; a weak D match, TRBD1 (5 bases). Germline CDR1 and CDR2: SGHTA and FQGNSA. The V end was cut by 0 bases, the J end by 4 bases, with 9 bases between. This CDR3 spans 14 amino acids. The CDR3 is CASSLALGGTEAFF. CDR3 in DNA: TGTGCCAGCAGCTTAGCATTGGGGGGCACTGAAGCTTTCTTT.

J is TRBJ2-3 and V is TRBV2; no clear D gene. The CDR3 is 15 residues long. V gave up 8 bases and J gave up 0 bases, with 15 bases separating them. Per the germline V gene, CDR1 is SNHLY and CDR2 is FYNNEI. CDR3 residues: CASVSQPTSTDTQYF. The CDR3 DNA is TGTGCCAGCGTATCACAGCCCACTAGCACAGATACGCAGTATTTT.

This clonotype has at least ten counts. The chain links TRBV3-1 to TRBJ2-5, with 8 bases fitting TRBD1. This CDR3 comprises 15 residues. The germline CDR1 and CDR2 sequences are LGHDT and YNNKEL (reference sequence). J lost 4 bases, V lost 4 bases, and 8 bases had no gene match. The CDR3 sequence: CASSLGTGSGETQYF. For the CDR3, the DNA is TGTGCCAGCAGCCTCGGGACAGGAAGCGGAGAGACCCAGTACTTC.

This clonotype has only one observation. The V call is TRBV20-1, the J call TRBJ1-2; D might be TRBD1 (5 bases). The CDR3 is made up of 12 amino acids. Trimming took 2 bases from V and 7 from J, leaving 11 bases between them. Germline-derived CDR1 and CDR2 are DFQATT and SNEGSKA (reference sequence). The CDR3 bases are TGCAGTGCTAGACCCGGGGGTTTTGGCTACACCTTC. Protein: CSARPGGFGYTF.

As for this clonotype: A much larger clonotype is one base distant, so this may be a read error. This chain connects TRBV7-9 to TRBJ2-6, with TRBD1 matching 9 bases. This CDR3 is built from 17 residues. Germline V lookup: CDR1 SEHNR, CDR2 FQNEAQ (reference sequence). The CDR3 coding sequence is TGTGCCAGCAGCTTAGTCACAGGGGGCACTGGGGCCAACGTCCGGACTTTC. Its translation: CASSLVTGGTGANVRTF.

At least ten counts were recorded for this clonotype. The chain has TRBV16 and TRBJ2-5, with 7 bases fitting TRBD1. With 0 bases clipped from V and 4 bases from J, the junction kept 5 bases outside the gene matches. The CDR3 contains 15 residues. Per the germline V gene, CDR1 is KGHSY and CDR2 is FQNENV. As DNA, the CDR3 is TGTGCCAGCAGCCAATCGAGGGGGCTCGGAGAGACCCAGTACTTC. Its protein product is CASSQSRGLGETQYF.

V and J are TRBV27 and TRBJ1-5, with D perhaps matching TRBD1 (5 bases). Germline lookup yields CDR1 MNHEY and CDR2 SMNVEV (reference sequence). Trimming left V 4 bases short and J 5 bases short, with 12 bases between. The CDR3 has 14 residues. The CDR3: CASSWKGRDQPQHF. The CDR3 DNA reads TGTGCCAGCAGTTGGAAGGGGAGGGATCAGCCCCAGCATTTT.

This clonotype has more than one count but fewer than ten. The chain is built from TRBV4-1 and TRBJ2-3; D ambiguous. Germline assignment: CDR1 MGHRA and CDR2 YSYEKL. The CDR3 runs 15 residues. Trimming removed 1 base from V and 2 bases from J, with 10 bases in between. The CDR3, as DNA: TGCGCCAGCAGCCAAGCAATTCTGTACACAGATACGCAGTATTTT. Encoded protein: CASSQAILYTDTQYF.

The chain couples TRBV20-1 to TRBJ2-1, with 8 bases aligning to TRBD2. The V gene's germline CDR1 is DFQATT and CDR2 SNEGSKA (reference sequence). V lost 5 bases, J lost 8 bases, and 11 bases stayed unmatched. This CDR3 comprises 14 residues. The CDR3 spells CSAYLAGNPYEQFF. CDR3 DNA sequence: TGCAGTGCTTACTTAGCGGGAAACCCCTATGAGCAGTTCTTC.

Concerning this clonotype itself: One end of the junction fails to match germline, which may point to a read error. The chain uses TRBV15 and TRBJ1-3; 7 positions agree with TRBD1. From germline, CDR1 is LNHNV and CDR2 YYDKDF (reference sequence). The length of the CDR3 is 15 residues. CDR3 sequence reads: CAASSRQGSGNTIYF. CDR3 in DNA: TGTGCCGCCAGCAGCCGACAGGGATCTGGAAACACCATATATTTT.

As concerns this clonotype: A clone one base away is much larger, so this may be a read error. The chain is built from TRBV7-3 and TRBJ2-5, with TRBD2 matching 10 bases. The CDR3 spans 13 residues. Germline CDR1 is SGHTA and CDR2 is FQGTGA. V gave up 3 bases and J gave up 11 bases; unmatched junction bases: 6. The CDR3 sequence is CASSFLAGDEQYF. Written as DNA, the CDR3 is TGTGCCAGCAGCTTCCTAGCGGGGGATGAGCAGTACTTC. Using reference TRBV7-3 and TRBJ2-5 for the parts outside the CDR3, the full variable domain is GAGVSQTPSNKVTEKGKYVELRCDPISGHTALYWYRQSLGQGPEFLIYFQGTGAADDSGLPNDRFFAVRPEGSVSTLKIQRTERGDSAVYLCASSFLAGDEQYFGPGTRLLVL.

This clonotype was observed many times. The V call is TRBV12-5, the J call TRBJ1-5; D remains ambiguous. V shed 2 bases and J shed 1 base, with 6 bases lying between them. Germline V gives CDR1 LGHNT, CDR2 FRNRAP. This CDR3 is built from 14 residues. The CDR3 DNA is TGTGCTAGTGGTTTGTCAGGAAGCAATCAGCCCCAGCATTTT. It is translated as CASGLSGSNQPQHF.

The rearrangement joins TRBV5-5 to TRBJ2-3; TRBD2 agrees at 12 bases. The CDR3 is made up of 17 amino acids. Germline lookup yields CDR1 SGHKS and CDR2 YYEKEE (reference sequence). J lost 3 bases, V lost 0 bases, and 5 bases had no gene match. Here the CDR3 reads CASSLVGLAGPTDTQYF. As DNA, the CDR3 is TGTGCCAGCAGCTTGGTAGGACTAGCGGGGCCTACAGATACGCAGTATTTT.

Concerning this clonotype: A much larger clonotype is one base distant, so this may be a read error. CDR3 bases: TGTGCCTGCAGTGTTCAGGGGCCATCAATTGAAGCTTTCTTT. As protein: CACSVQGPSIEAFF. The chain couples TRBV2 to TRBJ1-1, with D possibly being TRBD1 (6 bases). Germline CDR1 and CDR2: SNHLY and FYNNEI. The CDR3 spans 14 residues.

In DNA, the CDR3 is TGTGCCAGCAGCTTAGATGGGGGTTTAGACACTGAAGCTTTCTTT. This translates into CASSLDGGLDTEAFF. The chain links TRBV7-6 to TRBJ1-1; D might be TRBD1 (5 bases). This CDR3 comprises 15 residues. Trimming removed 1 base at V and 3 bases at J, with 12 bases between. Germline CDR1 and CDR2: SGHVS and FNYEAQ. Full variable domain (outside the CDR3, taken from reference TRBV7-6 and TRBJ1-1): GAGVSQSPRYKVTKRGQDVALRCDPISGHVSLYWYRQALGQGPEFLTYFNYEAQQDKSGLPNDRFSAERPEGSISTLTIQRTEQRDSAMYRCASSLDGGLDTEAFFGQGTRLTVV.

The CDR3 DNA reads TGCGCCAGCAGCCAAATAGGGGTAGGAACTGAAGCTTTCTTT. It specifies CASSQIGVGTEAFF. The chain couples TRBV4-1 to TRBJ1-1; tentatively, D is TRBD1 (5 bases). Germline V gives CDR1 MGHRA, CDR2 YSYEKL. CDR3 length equals 14 residues. Trimming shortened V by 2 bases and J by 5 bases, and 12 bases separated the two germline ends.

The V call is TRBV19, the J call TRBJ2-3; D is possibly TRBD1 or TRBD2 (5 bases each). The CDR3 loop spans 17 amino acids. The V and J ends lost 3 bases and 2 bases respectively, with 18 bases between them. The germline CDR1 and CDR2 sequences are LNHDA and SQIVND (reference sequence). CDR3 sequence: CASSILLGAVPTDTQYF. The CDR3 bases are TGTGCCAGTAGTATCCTCCTCGGGGCGGTACCCACAGATACGCAGTATTTT.